The T cell receptor beta chain under discussion was sequenced for a study of cytomegalovirus exposure and HLA in healthy donors. Study results and limitations: Most TCR beta V segments were productive about 87% or about 30% of the time in an earlier analysis.

The primer mix had 60 Vbeta and 13 Jbeta primers. TCRdb keeps only in-frame clones here, not all; method: immunoSEQ multiplex PCR. In the table there are 200,000 or so clones, over 65% of which are singletons. A remark on this clone: Antigen: not known.

The sample consisted of PBMCs. The TCR originated in a man younger than 30 in good health and CMV-seronegative.

The CDR3 sequence: CASSSEPSGRGSVGDIQYF. In nucleotides, the CDR3 is TGTGCCAGCAGCTCGGAACCTAGCGGGAGAGGGTCGGTGGGGGACATTCAGTACTTC. This sequence joins TRBV11-2 and TRBJ2-4; 10 bases fit TRBD2. From germline, CDR1 is SGHAT and CDR2 FQNNGV. V was clipped by 4 bases and J by 8 bases; unmatched bases: 20. The CDR3 sequence is 19 residues long.